This is a list of T cell receptor beta chains from one sample in a study of T cell responses to AZD1222 COVID-19 vaccine. Some clones are missing from TCRdb's copy, which holds only in-frame ones; the method was immunoSEQ multiplex PCR. The data hold over 100,000 clones, with roughly 93% observed a single time. The material was peripheral blood, obtained 28 days after the second AZD1222 dose. The source is an adult who received the AZD1222 COVID-19 vaccine. Both conserved end residues are part of each CDR3. The D gene is left open where the match is weak.

cdr3_length j_call d_call v_call cdr3_aa cdr3_nt
15 TRBJ1-6 NA TRBV28 CASSLPGQGIDPLHF TGTGCCAGCAGTCTCCCGGGACAAGGAATAGATCCCCTCCACTTT
15 TRBJ1-4 TRBD1 TRBV19 CASSIPRDRDEKLFF TGTGCCAGTAGTATCCCTCGGGACAGGGATGAAAAACTGTTTTTT
16 TRBJ2-2 NA TRBV5-6 CASSPTRVYYTGELFF TGTGCCAGCAGCCCCACCCGGGTCTACTACACCGGGGAGCTGTTTTTT
14 TRBJ1-1 NA TRBV3-1/TRBV3-2 CASSQAGLGTEAFF TGTGCCAGCAGCCAAGCAGGGTTAGGCACTGAAGCTTTCTTT
12 TRBJ1-2 NA TRBV28 CASSPSDYGYTF TGTGCCAGCAGCCCCTCCGACTATGGCTACACCTTC
15 TRBJ1-5 NA TRBV9 CASSAMDGTRQPQHF TGTGCCAGCAGCGCTATGGACGGCACAAGGCAGCCCCAGCATTTT
15 TRBJ1-3 NA TRBV3-1/TRBV3-2 CASSQVGRSGNTIYF TGTGCCAGCAGCCAAGTAGGCAGATCTGGAAACACCATATATTTT
18 TRBJ1-2 TRBD1 TRBV27 CASSPSPGTGIANYGYTF TGTGCCAGCAGTCCCTCACCCGGGACAGGGATCGCTAACTATGGCTACACCTTC
15 TRBJ1-1 TRBD1 TRBV6-5 CASSKGQLAGTEAFF TGTGCCAGCAGTAAGGGACAGCTTGCCGGCACTGAAGCTTTCTTT
16 TRBJ1-2 NA TRBV6-5 CASSYQGPLTAHGYTF TGTGCCAGCAGTTACCAAGGCCCCCTGACAGCCCATGGCTACACCTTC
13 TRBJ1-5 NA TRBV30 CAWSVRSNQPQHF TGTGCCTGGAGTGTGCGCAGCAATCAGCCCCAGCATTTT